This T cell receptor beta chain originates from a study of T-cell reconstitution after alpha-beta-depleted transplantation in children. Study results and caveats: T-cell numbers and diversity one year post-transplant derived largely from freshly generated T cells.

Unique molecular identifiers were built into the TCRbeta library. Each CDR3 protein gets one entry after TCRdb re-called the PCR reads with MiXCR. The data contain 7,000 to 9,500 distinct CDR3 sequences, approximately 12% of them singletons. On this clonotype: Its specificity is not known.

Germline V CDR1 and CDR2: KGHSH, LQKENI. The CDR3 is 15 amino acids. V was cut by 6 bases and J by 0 bases, with 15 bases left in between. The material sequenced was PBMCs, mostly from graft donor cells, taken 60 days after TCRalphabeta/CD19-depleted stem cell transplant. This chain links TRBV18 with TRBJ2-7, with D uncertain. This clonotype was sampled from a patient between 2 and 10 years old who had a stem cell transplant for inherited bone marrow failure, so the T cells may come from the graft donor. The CDR3 reads CASSPKATTSYEQYF. The CDR3 coding sequence is TGTGCCAGCTCGCCAAAGGCTACCACCTCCTACGAGCAGTACTTC.